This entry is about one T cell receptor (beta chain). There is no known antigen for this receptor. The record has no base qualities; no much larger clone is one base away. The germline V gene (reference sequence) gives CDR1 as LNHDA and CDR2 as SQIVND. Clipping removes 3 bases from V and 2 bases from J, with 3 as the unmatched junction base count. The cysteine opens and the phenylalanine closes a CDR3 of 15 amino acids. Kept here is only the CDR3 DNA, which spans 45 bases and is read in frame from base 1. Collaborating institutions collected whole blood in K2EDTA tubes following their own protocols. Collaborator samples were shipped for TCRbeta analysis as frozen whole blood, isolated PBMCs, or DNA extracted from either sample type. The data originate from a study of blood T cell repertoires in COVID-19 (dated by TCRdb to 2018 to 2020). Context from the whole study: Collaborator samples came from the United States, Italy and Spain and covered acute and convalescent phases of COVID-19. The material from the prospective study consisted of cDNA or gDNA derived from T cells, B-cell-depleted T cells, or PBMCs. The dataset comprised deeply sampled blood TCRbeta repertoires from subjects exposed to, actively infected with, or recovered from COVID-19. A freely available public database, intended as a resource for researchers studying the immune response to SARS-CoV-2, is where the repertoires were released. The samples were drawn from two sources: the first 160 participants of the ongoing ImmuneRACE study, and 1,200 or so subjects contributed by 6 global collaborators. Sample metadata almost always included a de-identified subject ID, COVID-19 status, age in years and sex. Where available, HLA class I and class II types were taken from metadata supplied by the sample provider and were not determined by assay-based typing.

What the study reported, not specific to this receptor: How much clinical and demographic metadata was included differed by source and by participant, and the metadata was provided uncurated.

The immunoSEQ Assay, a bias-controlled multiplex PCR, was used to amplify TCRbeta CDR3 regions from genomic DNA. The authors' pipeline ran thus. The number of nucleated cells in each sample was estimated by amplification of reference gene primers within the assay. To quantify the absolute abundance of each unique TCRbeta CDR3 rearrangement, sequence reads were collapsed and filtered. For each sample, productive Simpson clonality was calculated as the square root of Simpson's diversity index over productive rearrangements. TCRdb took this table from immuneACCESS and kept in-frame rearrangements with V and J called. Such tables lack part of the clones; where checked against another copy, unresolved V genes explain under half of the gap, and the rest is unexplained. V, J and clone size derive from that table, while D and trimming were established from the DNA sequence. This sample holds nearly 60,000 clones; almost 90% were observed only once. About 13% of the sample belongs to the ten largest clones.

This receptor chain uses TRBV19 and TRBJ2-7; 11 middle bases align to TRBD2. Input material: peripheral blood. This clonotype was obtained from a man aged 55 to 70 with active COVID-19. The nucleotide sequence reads TGTGCCAGTAGTATTACGACTAGCGGGACCTACGAGCAGTACTTC. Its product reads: CASSITTSGTYEQYF.